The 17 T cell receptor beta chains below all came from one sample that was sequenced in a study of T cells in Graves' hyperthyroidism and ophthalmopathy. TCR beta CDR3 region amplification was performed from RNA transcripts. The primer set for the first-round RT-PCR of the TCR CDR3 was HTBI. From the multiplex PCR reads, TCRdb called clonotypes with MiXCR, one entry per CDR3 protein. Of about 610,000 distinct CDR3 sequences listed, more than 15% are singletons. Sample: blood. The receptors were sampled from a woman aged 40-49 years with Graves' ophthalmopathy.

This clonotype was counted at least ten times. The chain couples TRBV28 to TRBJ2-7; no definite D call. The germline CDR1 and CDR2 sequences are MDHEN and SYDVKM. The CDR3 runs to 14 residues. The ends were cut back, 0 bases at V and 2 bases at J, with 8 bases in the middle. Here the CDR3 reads CASSLWGRAYEQYF. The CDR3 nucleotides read TGTGCCAGCAGTTTATGGGGTAGGGCCTACGAGCAGTACTTC. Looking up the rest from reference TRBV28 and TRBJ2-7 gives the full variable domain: DVKVTQSSRYLVKRTGEKVFLECVQDMDHENMFWYRQDPGLGLRLIYFSYDVKMKEKGDIPEGYSVSREKKERFSLILESASTNQTSMYLCASSLWGRAYEQYFGPGTRLTVT.

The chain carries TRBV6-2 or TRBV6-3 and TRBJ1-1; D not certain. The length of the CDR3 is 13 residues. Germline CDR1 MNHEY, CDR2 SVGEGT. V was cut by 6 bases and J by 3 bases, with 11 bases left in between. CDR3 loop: CASSVHGYTEAFF. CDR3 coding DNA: TGTGCCAGCAGCGTACACGGGTACACTGAAGCTTTCTTT.

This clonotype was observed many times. The DNA for the CDR3 is TGTGCCAGCAGTTTGGGCGGATCACCCCTCCACTTT. This codes for CASSLGGSPLHF. This chain uses TRBV28 with TRBJ1-6; D unclear. Germline V gene sequence: CDR1 MDHEN, CDR2 SYDVKM. Trimming took 3 bases from V and 10 from J, leaving 7 bases between them. The CDR3 length is 12 residues.

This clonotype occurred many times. The CDR3 sequence is CAATSGGQDTQYF. In DNA form, the CDR3 reads TGTGCCGCTACTAGCGGGGGACAAGATACGCAGTATTTT. V and J are TRBV6-2 or TRBV6-3 and TRBJ2-3; 11 nucleotides agree with TRBD2. Losses at the gene ends were 11 bases for V and 5 bases for J; bases not matched to a gene: 6. The CDR3 has 13 residues. Germline V gene lookup returns CDR1 MNHEY and CDR2 SVGEGT.

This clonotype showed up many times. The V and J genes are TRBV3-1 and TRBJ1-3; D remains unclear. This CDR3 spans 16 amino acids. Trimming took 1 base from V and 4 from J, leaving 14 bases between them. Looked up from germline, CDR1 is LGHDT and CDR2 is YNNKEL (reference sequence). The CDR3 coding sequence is TGTGCCAGCAGCCAAGCCCCAGGCTCGGTAGGAAACACCATATATTTT. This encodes CASSQAPGSVGNTIYF.

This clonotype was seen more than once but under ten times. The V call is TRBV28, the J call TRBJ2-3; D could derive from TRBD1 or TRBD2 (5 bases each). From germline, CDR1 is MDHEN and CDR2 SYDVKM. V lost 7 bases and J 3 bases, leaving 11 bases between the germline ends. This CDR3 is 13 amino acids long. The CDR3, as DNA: TGTGCCAGCACCCCGGGACGGACAGATACGCAGTATTTT. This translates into CASTPGRTDTQYF.

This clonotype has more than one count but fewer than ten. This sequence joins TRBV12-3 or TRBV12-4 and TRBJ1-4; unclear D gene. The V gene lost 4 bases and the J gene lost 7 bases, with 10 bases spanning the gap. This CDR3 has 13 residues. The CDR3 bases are TGTGCCAGCAGTTCCCCGTACAGTGAAAAACTGTTTTTT. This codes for CASSSPYSEKLFF.

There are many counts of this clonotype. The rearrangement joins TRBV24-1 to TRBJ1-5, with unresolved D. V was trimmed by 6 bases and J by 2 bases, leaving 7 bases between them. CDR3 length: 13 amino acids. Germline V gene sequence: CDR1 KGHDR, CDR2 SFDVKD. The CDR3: CATSLSGNQPQHF. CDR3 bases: TGTGCCACCAGTCTTTCTGGCAATCAGCCCCAGCATTTT.

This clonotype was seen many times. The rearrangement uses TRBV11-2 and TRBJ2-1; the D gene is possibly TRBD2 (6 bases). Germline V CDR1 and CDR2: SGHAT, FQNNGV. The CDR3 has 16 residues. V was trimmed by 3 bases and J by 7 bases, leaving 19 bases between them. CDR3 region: CASSLRHGRVGNEQFF. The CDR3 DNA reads TGTGCCAGCAGCTTGCGCCACGGGAGAGTGGGAAATGAGCAGTTCTTC.

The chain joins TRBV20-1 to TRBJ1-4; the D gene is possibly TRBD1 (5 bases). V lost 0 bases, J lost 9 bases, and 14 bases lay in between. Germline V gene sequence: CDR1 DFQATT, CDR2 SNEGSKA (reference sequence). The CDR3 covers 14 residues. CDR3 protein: CSARDWSEGQKLFF. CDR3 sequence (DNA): TGCAGTGCTAGAGATTGGTCGGAGGGGCAAAAACTGTTTTTT.

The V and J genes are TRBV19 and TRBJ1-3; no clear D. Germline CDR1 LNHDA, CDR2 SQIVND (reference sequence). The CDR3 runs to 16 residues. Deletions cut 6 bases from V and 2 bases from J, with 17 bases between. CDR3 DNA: TGTGCCAGTAGCCCTTGGAACCCATTGGCTGGAAACACCATATATTTT. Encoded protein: CASSPWNPLAGNTIYF.

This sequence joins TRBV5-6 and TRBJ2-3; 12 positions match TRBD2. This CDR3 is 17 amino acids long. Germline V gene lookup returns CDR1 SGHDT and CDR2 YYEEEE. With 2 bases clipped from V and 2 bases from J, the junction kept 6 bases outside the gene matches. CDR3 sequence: CASSFRLAGDYTDTQYF. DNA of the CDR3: TGTGCCAGCAGCTTCCGACTAGCGGGGGACTACACAGATACGCAGTATTTT. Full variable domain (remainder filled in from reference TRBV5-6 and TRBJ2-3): DAGVTQSPTHLIKTRGQQVTLRCSPKSGHDTVSWYQQALGQGPQFIFQYYEEEERQRGNFPDRFSGHQFPNYSSELNVNALLLGDSALYLCASSFRLAGDYTDTQYFGPGTRLTVL.

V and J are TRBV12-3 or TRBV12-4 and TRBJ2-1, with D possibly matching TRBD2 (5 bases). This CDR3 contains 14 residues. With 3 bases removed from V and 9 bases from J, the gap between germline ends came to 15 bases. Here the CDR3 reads CASSLGADWSEQFF. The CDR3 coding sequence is TGTGCCAGCAGTTTGGGTGCGGACTGGAGTGAGCAGTTCTTC.

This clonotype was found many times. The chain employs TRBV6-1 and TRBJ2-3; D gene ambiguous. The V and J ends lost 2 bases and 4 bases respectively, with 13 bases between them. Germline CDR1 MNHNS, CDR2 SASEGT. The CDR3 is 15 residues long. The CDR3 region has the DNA TGTGCCAGCAGTGAAAGGGTCGGGCAGGCAGATACGCAGTATTTT. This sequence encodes CASSERVGQADTQYF.

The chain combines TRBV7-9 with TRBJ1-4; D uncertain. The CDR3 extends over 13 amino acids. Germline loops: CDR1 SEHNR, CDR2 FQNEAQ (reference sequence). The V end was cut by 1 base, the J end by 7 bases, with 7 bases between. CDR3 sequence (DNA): TGTGCCAGCAGCTTAGGCTATAGTGAAAAACTGTTTTTT. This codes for CASSLGYSEKLFF.

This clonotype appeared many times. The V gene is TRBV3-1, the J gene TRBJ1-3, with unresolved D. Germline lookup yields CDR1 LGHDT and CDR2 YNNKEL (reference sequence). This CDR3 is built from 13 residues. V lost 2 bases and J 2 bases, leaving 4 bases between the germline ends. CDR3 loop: CASSQQTGNTIYF. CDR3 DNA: TGTGCCAGCAGCCAACAGACTGGAAACACCATATATTTT.

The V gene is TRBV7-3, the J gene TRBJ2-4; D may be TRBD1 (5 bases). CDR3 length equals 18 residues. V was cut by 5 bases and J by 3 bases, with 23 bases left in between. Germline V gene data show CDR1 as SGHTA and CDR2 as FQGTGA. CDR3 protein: CASSRMYRQLLIKNIQYF. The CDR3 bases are TGTGCCAGCAGCCGCATGTATCGACAGCTGTTAATCAAAAACATTCAGTACTTC.